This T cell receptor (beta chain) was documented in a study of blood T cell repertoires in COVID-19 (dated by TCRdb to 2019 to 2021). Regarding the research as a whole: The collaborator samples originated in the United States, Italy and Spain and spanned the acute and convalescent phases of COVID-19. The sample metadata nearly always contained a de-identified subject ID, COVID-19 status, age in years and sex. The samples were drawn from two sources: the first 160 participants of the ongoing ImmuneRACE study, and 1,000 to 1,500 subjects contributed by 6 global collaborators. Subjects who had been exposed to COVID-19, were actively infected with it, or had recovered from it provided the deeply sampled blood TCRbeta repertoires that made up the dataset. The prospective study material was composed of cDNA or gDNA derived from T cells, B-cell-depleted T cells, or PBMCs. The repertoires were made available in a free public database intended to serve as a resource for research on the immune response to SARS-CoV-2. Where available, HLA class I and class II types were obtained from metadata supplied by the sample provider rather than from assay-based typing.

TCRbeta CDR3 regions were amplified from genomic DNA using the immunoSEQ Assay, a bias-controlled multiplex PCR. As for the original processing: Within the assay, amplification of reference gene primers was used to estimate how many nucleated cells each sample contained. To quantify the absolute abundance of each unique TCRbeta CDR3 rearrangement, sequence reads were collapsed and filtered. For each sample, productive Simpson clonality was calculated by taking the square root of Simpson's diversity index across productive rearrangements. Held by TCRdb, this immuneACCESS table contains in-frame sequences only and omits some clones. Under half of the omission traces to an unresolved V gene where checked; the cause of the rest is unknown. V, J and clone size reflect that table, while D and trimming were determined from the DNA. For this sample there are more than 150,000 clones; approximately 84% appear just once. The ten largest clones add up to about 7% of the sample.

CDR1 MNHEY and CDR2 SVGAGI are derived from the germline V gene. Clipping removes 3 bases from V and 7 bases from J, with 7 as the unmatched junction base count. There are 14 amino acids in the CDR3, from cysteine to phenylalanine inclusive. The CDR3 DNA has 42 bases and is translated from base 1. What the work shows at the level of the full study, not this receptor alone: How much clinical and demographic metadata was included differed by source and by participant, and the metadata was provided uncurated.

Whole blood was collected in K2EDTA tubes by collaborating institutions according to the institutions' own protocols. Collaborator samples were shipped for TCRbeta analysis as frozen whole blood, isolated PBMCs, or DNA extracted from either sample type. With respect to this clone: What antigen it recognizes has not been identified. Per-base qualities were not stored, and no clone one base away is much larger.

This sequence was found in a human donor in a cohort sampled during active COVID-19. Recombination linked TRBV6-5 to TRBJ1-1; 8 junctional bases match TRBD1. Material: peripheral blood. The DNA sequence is TGTGCCAGCAGTTATTCAGGGGGCGGTGGTGAAGCTTTCTTT. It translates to CASSYSGGGGEAFF.